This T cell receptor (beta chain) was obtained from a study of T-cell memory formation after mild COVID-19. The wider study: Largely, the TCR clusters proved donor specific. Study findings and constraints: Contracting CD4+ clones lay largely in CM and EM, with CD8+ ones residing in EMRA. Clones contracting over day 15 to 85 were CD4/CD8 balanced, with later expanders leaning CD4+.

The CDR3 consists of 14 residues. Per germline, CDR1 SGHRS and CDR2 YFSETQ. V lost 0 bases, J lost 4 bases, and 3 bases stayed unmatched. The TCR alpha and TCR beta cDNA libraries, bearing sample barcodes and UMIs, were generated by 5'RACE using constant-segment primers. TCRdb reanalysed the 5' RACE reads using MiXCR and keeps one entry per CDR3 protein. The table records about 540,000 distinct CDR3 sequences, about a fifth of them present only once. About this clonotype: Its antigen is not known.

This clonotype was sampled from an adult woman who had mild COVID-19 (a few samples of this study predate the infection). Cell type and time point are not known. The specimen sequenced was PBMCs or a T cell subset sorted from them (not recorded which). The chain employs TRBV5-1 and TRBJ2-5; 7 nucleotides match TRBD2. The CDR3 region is CASSLEVAGETQYF. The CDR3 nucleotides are TGCGCCAGCAGCTTGGAGGTAGCGGGAGAGACCCAGTACTTC.